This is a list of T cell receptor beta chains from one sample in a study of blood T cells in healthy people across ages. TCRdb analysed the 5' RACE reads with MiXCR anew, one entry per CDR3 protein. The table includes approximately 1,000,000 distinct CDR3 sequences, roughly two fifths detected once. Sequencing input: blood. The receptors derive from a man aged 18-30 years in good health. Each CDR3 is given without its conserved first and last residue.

CDR3: ASTLRGRTGELF
V: TRBV5-1

CDR3: ASSLRGGQGKETQY
V: TRBV11-2

CDR3: ASSWASSGGAYNEQF
V: TRBV6-5

CDR3: ASSFTGGGTDTQY
V: TRBV28

CDR3: ASSYSSPGAYNEQY
V: TRBV6-6

CDR3: ASSSLRQYTAYEQY
V: TRBV12-3/TRBV12-4

CDR3: ASNWDREFSNQPQH
V: TRBV9

CDR3: AISGGSRDEQF
V: TRBV10-3

CDR3: ASSIYAGENTEAF
V: TRBV28

CDR3: ASSLRDASYEQY
V: TRBV7-8

CDR3: ASSLSQASIYGYT
V: TRBV7-2

CDR3: ASKRATGYT
V: TRBV9

CDR3: ATSSFRETQY
V: TRBV15

CDR3: SYKWGLQETQY
V: TRBV29-1

CDR3: ASSIGLAGSHEQF
V: TRBV3-1

CDR3: SAPTLTGASGYT
V: TRBV20-1